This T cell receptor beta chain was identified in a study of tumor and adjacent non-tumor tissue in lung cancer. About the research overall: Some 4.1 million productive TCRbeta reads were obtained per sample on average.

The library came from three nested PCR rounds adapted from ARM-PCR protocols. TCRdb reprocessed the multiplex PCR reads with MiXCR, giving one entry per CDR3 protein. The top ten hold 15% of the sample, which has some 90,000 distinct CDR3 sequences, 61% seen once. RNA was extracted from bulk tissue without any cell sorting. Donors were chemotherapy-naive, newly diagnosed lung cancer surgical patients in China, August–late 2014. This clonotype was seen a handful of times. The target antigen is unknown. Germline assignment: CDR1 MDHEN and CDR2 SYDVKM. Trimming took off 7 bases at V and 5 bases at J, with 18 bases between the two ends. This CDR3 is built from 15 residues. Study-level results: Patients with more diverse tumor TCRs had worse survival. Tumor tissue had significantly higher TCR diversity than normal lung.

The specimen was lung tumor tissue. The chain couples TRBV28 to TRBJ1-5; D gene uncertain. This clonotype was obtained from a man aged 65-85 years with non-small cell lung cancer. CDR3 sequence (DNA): TGTGCCAGCACCCCCAGCGGGAATCTCGATCAGCCCCAGCATTTT. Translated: CASTPSGNLDQPQHF. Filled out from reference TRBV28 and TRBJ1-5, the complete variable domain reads DVKVTQSSRYLVKRTGEKVFLECVQDMDHENMFWYRQDPGLGLRLIYFSYDVKMKEKGDIPEGYSVSREKKERFSLILESASTNQTSMYLCASTPSGNLDQPQHFGDGTRLSIL.